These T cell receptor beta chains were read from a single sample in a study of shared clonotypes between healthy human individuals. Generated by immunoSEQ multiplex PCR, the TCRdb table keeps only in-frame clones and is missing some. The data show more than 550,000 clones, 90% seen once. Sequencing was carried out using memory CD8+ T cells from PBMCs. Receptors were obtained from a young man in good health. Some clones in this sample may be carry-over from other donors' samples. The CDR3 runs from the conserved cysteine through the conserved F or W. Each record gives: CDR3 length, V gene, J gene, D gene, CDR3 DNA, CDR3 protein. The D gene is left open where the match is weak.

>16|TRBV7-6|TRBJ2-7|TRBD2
TGTGCCAGCAGCTTAGGCTCGCCAGGGAGGGCGTACGAGCAGTACTTC
CASSLGSPGRAYEQYF
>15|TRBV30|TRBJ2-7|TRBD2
TGTGCCTGGAGTGCCATGGGGCAGGGAGGGAGCGAGCAGTACTTC
CAWSAMGQGGSEQYF
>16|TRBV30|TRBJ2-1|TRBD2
TGTGCCTGGAGTATCCTAGCGGGACAACTTTACAATGAGCAGTTCTTC
CAWSILAGQLYNEQFF
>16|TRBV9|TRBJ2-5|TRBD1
TGTGCCAGCAGCGTAGGTGTGAGACAGGGGTTGGAGACCCAGTACTTC
CASSVGVRQGLETQYF
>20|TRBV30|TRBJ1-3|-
TGTGCCTGGATCCTTCCCCCCGGGACACCAGGGCTGTCTCCTGGAAACACCATATATTTT
CAWILPPGTPGLSPGNTIYF
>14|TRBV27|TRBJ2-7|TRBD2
TGTGCCAGCAGTTTATCTGGCGGGAGGGGCGAGCAGTACTTC
CASSLSGGRGEQYF
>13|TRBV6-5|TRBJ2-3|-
TGTGCCAGCAGTTACGAGGACACAGATACGCAGTATTTT
CASSYEDTDTQYF
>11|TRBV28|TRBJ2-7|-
TGTGCCAGCAGTATAATGTCCGAGCAGTACTTC
CASSIMSEQYF
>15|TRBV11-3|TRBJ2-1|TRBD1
TGTGCCAGCAGCGCGAGGGACAGGGGGTCCAATGAGCAGTTCTTC
CASSARDRGSNEQFF
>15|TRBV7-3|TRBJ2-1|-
TGTGCCAGCAGCTCTCGAATGTGGGTGAGCAATGAGCAGTTCTTC
CASSSRMWVSNEQFF
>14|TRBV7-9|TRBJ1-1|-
TGTGCCAGCAGTCCCGGCATAGGGAGCACTGAAGCTTTCTTT
CASSPGIGSTEAFF